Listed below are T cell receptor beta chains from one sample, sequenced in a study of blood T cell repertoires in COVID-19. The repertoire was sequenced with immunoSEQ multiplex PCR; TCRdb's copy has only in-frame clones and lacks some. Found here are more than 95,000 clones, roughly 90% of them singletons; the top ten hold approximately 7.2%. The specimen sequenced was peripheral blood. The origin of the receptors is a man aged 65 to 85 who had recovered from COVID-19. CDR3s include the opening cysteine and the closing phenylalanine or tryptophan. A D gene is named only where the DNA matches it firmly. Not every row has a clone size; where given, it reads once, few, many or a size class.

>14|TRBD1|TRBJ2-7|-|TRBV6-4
CASTTDRLTYEQYF
TGTGCCAGCACCACGGACAGGCTTACCTACGAGCAGTACTTC
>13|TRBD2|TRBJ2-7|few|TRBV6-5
CASSEGLSYEQYF
TGTGCCAGCAGCGAGGGACTAAGCTACGAGCAGTACTTC
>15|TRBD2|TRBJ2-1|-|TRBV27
CASSPLAGGWNEQFF
TGTGCCAGCAGTCCCCTAGCGGGGGGGTGGAATGAGCAGTTCTTC
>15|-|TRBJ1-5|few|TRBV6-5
CASSRSDSYNQPQHF
TGTGCCAGCAGTCGCTCGGACAGTTACAATCAGCCCCAGCATTTT
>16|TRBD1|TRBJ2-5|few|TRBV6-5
CASSYTAGQGYETQYF
TGTGCCAGCAGTTACACAGCGGGACAGGGTTATGAGACCCAGTACTTC
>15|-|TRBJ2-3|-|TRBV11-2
CASSPEWGVADTQYF
TGTGCCAGCAGCCCGGAGTGGGGGGTGGCAGATACGCAGTATTTT
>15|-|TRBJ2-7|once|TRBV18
CASSPPTDSSYEQYF
TGTGCCAGCTCACCACCGACAGATAGCTCCTACGAGCAGTACTTC
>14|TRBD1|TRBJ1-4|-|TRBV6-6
CASNLQGGKEKLFF
TGTGCCAGCAACCTACAGGGGGGGAAGGAAAAACTGTTTTTT
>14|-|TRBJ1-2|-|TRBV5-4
CASSPRDGGGGYTF
TGTGCCAGCAGCCCACGAGACGGAGGAGGAGGCTACACCTTC
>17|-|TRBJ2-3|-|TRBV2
CASSELVAELSTDTQYF
TGTGCCAGCAGTGAATTGGTAGCGGAACTTAGCACAGATACGCAGTATTTT
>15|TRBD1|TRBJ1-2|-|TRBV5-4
CASSFPGQVLYGYTF
TGTGCCAGCAGCTTCCCGGGACAGGTTCTCTACGGCTACACCTTC
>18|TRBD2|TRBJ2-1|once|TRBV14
CASSQATSGRSSYNEQFF
TGTGCCAGCAGCCAGGCCACTAGCGGGAGGTCCTCCTACAATGAGCAGTTCTTC
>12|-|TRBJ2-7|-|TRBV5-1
CASSLPQGEQYF
TGCGCCAGCAGCCTCCCTCAGGGCGAGCAGTACTTC
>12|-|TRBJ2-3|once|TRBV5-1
CASSLSTDTQYF
TGCGCCAGCAGCCTCAGCACAGATACGCAGTATTTT
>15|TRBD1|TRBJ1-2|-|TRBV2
CASSEGYRGGDGYTF
TGTGCCAGCAGTGAAGGTTACAGGGGGGGAGATGGCTACACCTTC
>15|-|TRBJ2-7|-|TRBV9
CASSGGRGRGYEQYF
TGTGCCAGCAGCGGAGGCCGGGGCAGGGGCTACGAGCAGTACTTC
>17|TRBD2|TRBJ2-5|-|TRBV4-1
CASSHPTSGGEQETQYF
TGCGCCAGCAGCCACCCGACTAGCGGGGGGGAACAAGAGACCCAGTACTTC
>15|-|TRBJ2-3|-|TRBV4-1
CASSHGTSSTDTQYF
TGCGCCAGCAGCCACGGGACATCTAGCACAGATACGCAGTATTTT
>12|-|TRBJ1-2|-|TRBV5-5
CASKEGGYGYTF
TGTGCCAGCAAGGAGGGTGGCTATGGCTACACCTTC
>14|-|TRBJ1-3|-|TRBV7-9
CASSLGTSGNTIYF
TGTGCCAGCAGCTTAGGTACTTCGGGAAACACCATATATTTT
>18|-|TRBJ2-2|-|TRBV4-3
CASSQEVSSQINTGELFF
TGCGCCAGCAGCCAAGAAGTGAGTAGCCAGATAAACACCGGGGAGCTGTTTTTT
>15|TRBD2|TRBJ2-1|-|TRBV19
CASSRGLASYNEQFF
TGTGCCAGTAGTAGGGGACTAGCGTCCTACAATGAGCAGTTCTTC
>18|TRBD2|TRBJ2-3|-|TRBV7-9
CASSLDWTSGTSTDTQYF
TGTGCCAGCAGCTTAGACTGGACTAGCGGGACTAGCACAGATACGCAGTATTTT
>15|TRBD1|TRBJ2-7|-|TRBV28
CASGDPGTGKYEQYF
TGTGCCAGCGGAGATCCAGGGACAGGGAAATACGAGCAGTACTTC
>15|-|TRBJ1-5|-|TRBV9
CASSPGGRVNQPQHF
TGTGCCAGCAGTCCGGGGGGGCGAGTGAATCAGCCCCAGCATTTT
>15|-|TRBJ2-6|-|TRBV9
CASSVALFGANVLTF
TGTGCCAGCAGCGTAGCACTGTTTGGGGCCAACGTCCTGACTTTC
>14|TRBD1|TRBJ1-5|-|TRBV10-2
CASQGQVSNQPQHF
TGCGCCAGCCAGGGACAGGTTAGCAATCAGCCCCAGCATTTT
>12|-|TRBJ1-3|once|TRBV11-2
CASSPLFDTIYF
TGTGCCAGCAGCCCCCTCTTTGACACCATATATTTT
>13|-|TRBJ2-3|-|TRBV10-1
CASNCTEPDTQYF
TGCGCCAGCAACTGTACGGAGCCAGATACGCAGTATTTT
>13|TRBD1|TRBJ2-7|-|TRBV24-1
CATRRTGSYEQYF
TGTGCCACCAGACGGACAGGGTCGTACGAGCAGTACTTC
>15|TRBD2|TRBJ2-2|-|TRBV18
CASSLTSGNTGELFF
TGTGCCAGCTCCCTGACTAGCGGAAACACCGGGGAGCTGTTTTTT
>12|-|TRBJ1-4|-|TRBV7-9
CASSPAREKLFF
TGTGCCAGCAGCCCCGCGAGAGAAAAACTGTTTTTT
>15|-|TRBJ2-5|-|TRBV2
CASSRGAVDQETQYF
TGTGCCAGCAGTCGGGGGGCGGTAGACCAAGAGACCCAGTACTTC
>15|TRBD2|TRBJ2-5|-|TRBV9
CASSAGLAGRETQYF
TGTGCCAGCAGCGCAGGACTAGCGGGGAGAGAGACCCAGTACTTC
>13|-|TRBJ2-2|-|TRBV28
CASSLYSATELFF
TGTGCCAGCAGTTTATATAGCGCAACGGAGCTGTTTTTT
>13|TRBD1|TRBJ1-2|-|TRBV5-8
CASSWTGGYGYTF
TGTGCCAGCAGTTGGACAGGGGGGTATGGCTACACCTTC
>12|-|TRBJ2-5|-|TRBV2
CASTGIQETQYF
TGTGCCAGCACAGGAATCCAAGAGACCCAGTACTTC
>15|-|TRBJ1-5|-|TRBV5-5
CASSLDGYSNQPQHF
TGTGCCAGCAGCTTGGACGGTTATAGCAATCAGCCCCAGCATTTT
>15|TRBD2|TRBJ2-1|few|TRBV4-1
CASRGTSGGNNEQFF
TGCGCCAGCAGAGGGACCAGCGGGGGAAATAATGAGCAGTTCTTC